The next 26 T cell receptor beta chains were all read from a single sample in a study of blood T cell repertoires in COVID-19. Produced via immunoSEQ multiplex PCR; TCRdb's table is partial and in-frame only. The sample includes about 440,000 clones, about nine tenths seen only once; the top ten take 0.6%. Sequencing was done on a sample of PBMCs or T cells enriched from blood (not recorded which). These receptors were obtained from a man in his late teens or twenties who had recovered from COVID-19.

V is TRBV5-4 and J is TRBJ2-7, with a possible D match to TRBD2 (6 bases). With 4 bases removed from V and 3 bases from J, the gap between germline ends came to 14 bases. The CDR3 runs to 14 residues. Germline lookup yields CDR1 SGHNT and CDR2 YYREEE (reference sequence). CDR3 nucleotides: TGTGCCAGCAGCCGGGAACTAGCAATCTACGAGCAGTACTTC. Amino acid sequence: CASSRELAIYEQYF.

The V and J genes are TRBV11-2 and TRBJ2-1; 7 bases match TRBD2. CDR1 is SGHAT, CDR2 FQNNGV, per germline. The junction had 6 bases not matched to a gene; V was cut back by 0 bases and J by 13 bases. CDR3 length: 13 residues. CDR3 residues: CASSLDWLAEQFF. CDR3 in DNA: TGTGCCAGCAGCTTAGATTGGCTAGCGGAACAGTTCTTC.

This chain connects TRBV12-3 or TRBV12-4 to TRBJ1-2; possible D gene TRBD1, 6 bases. This CDR3 spans 13 amino acids. Trimming stripped 6 bases from V and 4 bases from J, with 12 bases between. The CDR3 sequence is CASRTGSVYGYTF. CDR3 nucleotides: TGTGCCAGCAGAACAGGGTCCGTCTATGGCTACACCTTC.

The J gene is TRBJ1-5, the V gene TRBV30, with TRBD1 identical over 9 bases. The germline CDR1 and CDR2 sequences are GTSNPN and SVGIG (reference sequence). There are 14 residues in the CDR3. Germline trimming cut 5 bases from V and 2 bases from J; bases unmatched to any gene: 4. The CDR3 region is CAWGTGSGNQPQHF. The CDR3 region has the DNA TGTGCCTGGGGGACAGGGTCTGGCAATCAGCCCCAGCATTTT. Full variable domain (outside the CDR3, taken from reference TRBV30 and TRBJ1-5): SQTIHQWPATLVQPVGSPLSLECTVEGTSNPNLYWYRQAAGRGLQLLFYSVGIGQISSEVPQNLSASRPQDRQFILSSKKLLLSDSGFYLCAWGTGSGNQPQHFGDGTRLSIL.

This clone occurred once. Here the CDR3 reads CASSLTKGTEAFF. CDR3 DNA sequence: TGTGCCAGCAGCTTAACGAAGGGGACTGAAGCTTTCTTT. The chain combines TRBV7-3 with TRBJ1-1, with D perhaps TRBD1 (5 bases). The CDR3 contains 13 residues. Germline CDR1 SGHTA, CDR2 FQGTGA. The V end lost 0 bases, the J end lost 5 bases, and 7 bases lay between the germline ends.

This clone was detected once. The chain joins TRBV20-1 to TRBJ1-2; no firm D call. CDR3 length: 9 residues. Germline V gene sequence: CDR1 DFQATT, CDR2 SNEGSKA (reference sequence). Trimming stripped 8 bases from V and 4 bases from J, with 5 bases between. This CDR3 is CSISYGYTF. The CDR3 bases are TGCAGTATCTCCTATGGCTACACCTTC.

The chain employs TRBV5-1 and TRBJ1-1; 7 bases are shared with TRBD1. Germline CDR1 is SGHRS and CDR2 is YFSETQ. The CDR3 is 15 amino acids. Trimming took 5 bases from V and 6 from J; bases not matched to a gene: 13. This CDR3 reads CASRKGLEGAAEAFF. The CDR3 DNA follows: TGCGCCAGCAGAAAAGGTCTCGAGGGGGCGGCTGAAGCTTTCTTT.

The CDR3: CASTSRTTYEQYF. CDR3 DNA sequence: TGTGCCAGTACTAGTCGGACTACCTACGAGCAGTACTTC. The chain uses TRBV28 and TRBJ2-7; D might be TRBD2 (6 bases). The CDR3 spans 13 residues. Germline CDR1 reads MDHEN; CDR2 reads SYDVKM. Trimming took 9 bases from V and 2 from J, leaving 14 bases between them.

V usage is TRBV11-2 and J usage is TRBJ2-1, with TRBD2 matching 8 bases. In germline, CDR1 is SGHAT, CDR2 FQNNGV. The CDR3 spans 15 residues. V gave up 7 bases and J gave up 0 bases; unmatched junction bases: 5. DNA of the CDR3: TGTGCCAGCACCGAGAGCGGGGGCTCCTACAATGAGCAGTTCTTC. Its translation is CASTESGGSYNEQFF.

J is TRBJ2-7 and V is TRBV4-1; 7 positions agree with TRBD2. CDR3 size: 19 residues. The V gene end was trimmed by 0 bases and the J gene end by 0 bases; junction bases not matched to a gene: 14. Per germline, CDR1 MGHRA and CDR2 YSYEKL. The CDR3 sequence is CASSQDRPSGNPYSYEQYF. The CDR3 bases are TGCGCCAGCAGCCAAGATAGGCCTAGCGGTAATCCTTACTCCTACGAGCAGTACTTC.

The chain carries TRBV2 and TRBJ1-4; possible D gene TRBD1, 5 bases. The germline V gene has CDR1 SNHLY and CDR2 FYNNEI. This CDR3 contains 15 residues. With 2 bases removed from V and 6 bases from J, the gap between germline ends came to 13 bases. The CDR3 DNA is TGTGCCAGCAGTGAATCTAGATCGGGGGATGAAAAACTGTTTTTT. It translates to CASSESRSGDEKLFF.

This sequence joins TRBV21-1 and TRBJ1-6; the table calls TRBD1, which could not be checked here. TRBV21-1 is given as a pseudogene. The CDR3 covers 20 residues. The CDR3 DNA is TGTGCCAGCAGCAAAGCAGGCGGAGAAGGGGCGAGCTCCTATAATTCACCCCTCCACTTT. It codes for CASSKAGGEGASSYNSPLHF.

The chain recombines TRBV19 with TRBJ1-1; the D gene is possibly TRBD1 (5 bases). V was cut by 8 bases and J by 3 bases, with 10 bases left in between. Germline CDR1 is LNHDA and CDR2 is SQIVND (reference sequence). The CDR3 spans 12 residues. CDR3: CASQGPYTEAFF. CDR3 sequence (DNA): TGTGCCAGTCAGGGCCCATACACTGAAGCTTTCTTT.

The chain links TRBV7-2 to TRBJ1-2; tentative D call: TRBD1 (5 bases). There are 16 residues in the CDR3. The germline V and J ends were trimmed by 1 base and 4 bases, with 16 bases remaining between them. The germline gives CDR1 SGHTA, CDR2 FQGNSA. The CDR3 DNA reads TGTGCCAGCAGCTTAGGTGCGGGGGGATGGGGCTATGGCTACACCTTC. This translates into CASSLGAGGWGYGYTF.

The V and J genes are TRBV19 and TRBJ1-2, with D unresolved. This CDR3 contains 15 residues. Germline-derived CDR1 and CDR2 are LNHDA and SQIVND (reference sequence). The germline V and J ends were trimmed by 5 bases and 4 bases, with 17 bases remaining between them. CDR3 sequence: CASSHTSTRIYGYTF. CDR3 bases: TGTGCCAGTAGTCATACCAGCACTAGGATCTATGGCTACACCTTC.

The V call is TRBV19, the J call TRBJ2-1; 7 bases align to TRBD2. J lost 1 base, V lost 9 bases, and 15 bases had no gene match. The germline CDR1 and CDR2 sequences are LNHDA and SQIVND (reference sequence). The CDR3 contains 17 residues. CDR3 loop: CASALGREKRSYNEQFF. DNA of the CDR3: TGTGCCAGCGCCCTGGGGCGGGAGAAGAGGTCCTACAATGAGCAGTTCTTC.

This chain uses TRBV5-1 with TRBJ2-7, with D perhaps matching TRBD2 (6 bases). Trimming left V 3 bases short and J 5 bases short, with 21 bases between. The CDR3 spans 16 residues. Germline CDR1 reads SGHRS; CDR2 reads YFSETQ. CDR3 DNA: TGCGCCAGCAGCTCCGATGGGGACTTACCCGTCCACGAGCAGTACTTC. Its translation: CASSSDGDLPVHEQYF.

The genes are TRBV18 and TRBJ2-2; TRBD1 aligns across 10 bases. The germline gives CDR1 KGHSH, CDR2 LQKENI. V gave up 0 bases and J gave up 8 bases; unmatched junction bases: 6. This CDR3 has 16 amino acids. The CDR3 region has the DNA TGTGCCAGCTCACCACCCCTGACAGGGGGCAGGGGGGAGCTGTTTTTT. It encodes CASSPPLTGGRGELFF.

The gene calls are TRBV5-1 and TRBJ1-4, with D possibly matching TRBD1 (6 bases). The length of the CDR3 is 15 residues. Germline V CDR1 and CDR2: SGHRS, YFSETQ. Trimming pared 0 bases from V and 5 bases from J, leaving 11 bases between. CDR3: CASSLASGQNEKLFF. In DNA, the CDR3 is TGCGCCAGCAGCTTGGCCAGCGGACAGAATGAAAAACTGTTTTTT.

V is TRBV28 and J is TRBJ2-3, with D uncertain. The CDR3 is 15 amino acids. In germline, CDR1 is MDHEN, CDR2 SYDVKM. The V end lost 0 bases, the J end lost 2 bases, and 9 bases lay between the germline ends. The CDR3, as DNA: TGTGCCAGCAGTTTATGGGGCAGGCCCACAGATACGCAGTATTTT. This encodes CASSLWGRPTDTQYF. The entire variable domain, with the rest obtained from reference TRBV28 and TRBJ2-3, is as follows: DVKVTQSSRYLVKRTGEKVFLECVQDMDHENMFWYRQDPGLGLRLIYFSYDVKMKEKGDIPEGYSVSREKKERFSLILESASTNQTSMYLCASSLWGRPTDTQYFGPGTRLTVL.

J is TRBJ1-1 and V is TRBV9; D is uncertain. The CDR3 consists of 14 residues. CDR1 is SGDLS, CDR2 YYNGEE, per germline. Trimming shortened V by 0 bases and J by 3 bases, and 9 bases separated the two germline ends. CDR3: CASSVGKVDTEAFF. In DNA, the CDR3 is TGTGCCAGCAGCGTAGGAAAAGTAGACACTGAAGCTTTCTTT.

The chain carries TRBV12-5 and TRBJ1-1, with 9 bases identical to TRBD1. V shed 1 base and J 4 bases; nucleotides not matched to a gene: 1. The germline V gene has CDR1 LGHNT and CDR2 FRNRAP. The CDR3 runs 14 residues. CDR3 DNA: TGTGCTAGTGGTTTGGGGGACAGGGTCACTGAAGCTTTCTTT. Protein sequence: CASGLGDRVTEAFF. Full variable domain (remainder filled in from reference TRBV12-5 and TRBJ1-1): DARVTQTPRHKVTEMGQEVTMRCQPILGHNTVFWYRQTMMQGLELLAYFRNRAPLDDSGMPKDRFSAEMPDATLATLKIQPSEPRDSAVYFCASGLGDRVTEAFFGQGTRLTVV.

The chain recombines TRBV18 with TRBJ1-2, with 7 positions matching TRBD1. J was trimmed by 2 bases and V by 3 bases; bases with no gene match: 3. In germline, CDR1 is KGHSH, CDR2 LQKENI. The CDR3 is 14 residues long. CDR3 nucleotides: TGTGCCAGCTCACCGTACAGGGGCAACTATGGCTACACCTTC. Amino acid sequence: CASSPYRGNYGYTF.

The chain joins TRBV12-3 or TRBV12-4 to TRBJ1-5, with unresolved D. V gave up 4 bases and J gave up 4 bases, with 5 bases separating them. The CDR3 sequence is 12 residues long. The CDR3 DNA reads TGTGCCAGCAGTTCGACTAATCAGCCCCAGCATTTT. Protein: CASSSTNQPQHF.

The V gene is TRBV6-5, the J gene TRBJ2-2; maybe TRBD1 (6 bases). This CDR3 is 15 amino acids long. Germline V lookup: CDR1 MNHEY, CDR2 SVGAGI. Trimming pared 2 bases from V and 3 bases from J, leaving 10 bases between. CDR3 sequence (DNA): TGTGCCAGCAGTTACGACGGGACATACACCGGGGAGCTGTTTTTT. Amino acid sequence: CASSYDGTYTGELFF.

The rearrangement links TRBV2 to TRBJ1-3; no clear D. The V gene lost 7 bases and the J gene lost 4 bases, with 8 bases spanning the gap. The CDR3 length is 12 residues. CDR1 and CDR2 from the germline V gene are SNHLY and FYNNEI. CDR3 sequence (DNA): TGTGCCAGCATCGTACAGGGAAACACCATATATTTT. Its translation is CASIVQGNTIYF.